Only a few counts were recorded for the clone carrying this T cell receptor (beta chain). Its antigen is undetermined. These data are taken from a study of Tregs in tolerant kidney transplant recipients. About the research overall: Sorting after B cell culture yielded CD25+CD127- and 4-1BB+CD40L- CD4+ cells. CD4+CD25+CD127- cells came from approximately 3-day belatacept mixed lymphocyte reactions, some with roughly five-day graft donor restimulation.

The germline gives CDR1 SGHRS, CDR2 YFSETQ. The CDR3 runs to 14 residues. Trimming took 4 bases from V and 3 from J, leaving 13 bases between them. Profiled with immunoSEQ multiplex PCR; TCRdb holds only in-frame clones, not every one. The profile shows more than 1,500 clones, about 39% of them singletons. Study-level findings and limits: Expanding Tregs on activated donor B cells appeared to best identify donor-specific TCRbeta clones.

The chain is built from TRBV5-1 and TRBJ1-1, with D maybe TRBD1 (5 bases). The material sequenced was Tregs from blood cultured with allogeneic cells. The TCR comes from a human patient who received a combined kidney and bone marrow transplant. Some T cells here may be from the graft donor. The CDR3 nucleotides read TGCGCCAGCAGCCCCTGGGGGGGGGACACTGAAGCTTTCTTT. Amino acid sequence: CASSPWGGDTEAFF.